This TCR beta chain was observed in a study of identical twins. This clonotype appeared a few times. The antigen is not known. TCRdb reanalysed the 5' RACE reads using MiXCR and keeps one entry per CDR3 protein. The profile shows 230,000 or so distinct CDR3 sequences, about 8.9% of them singletons. General observations from the study: Excess sharing by twins proved weaker in beta out-of-frame sequences.

Per the germline V gene, CDR1 is LGHDT and CDR2 is YNNKEL (reference sequence). This CDR3 region has 12 residues. V lost 6 bases and J lost 2, with 8 bases in between. The data were also submitted as part of a second study, on yellow fever vaccine responses in identical twins.

The clonotype comes from a woman aged 18-29 years in good health. The V gene is TRBV3-1, the J gene TRBJ2-7; D is ambiguous. What was sequenced was CD8+ T cells sorted from blood. CDR3 residues: CASSHIAYEQYF. Written as DNA, the CDR3 is TGTGCCAGCAGTCACATAGCCTACGAGCAGTACTTC.